Listed below are T cell receptor beta chains from one sample, sequenced in a study of control samples from healthy donors and cancer patients. Only in-frame clones appear in the TCRdb table, and some are missing; sequencing was by immunoSEQ multiplex PCR. The repertoire includes about 160,000 clones, roughly 94% of them detected once, and roughly 15% sits in the top ten. Sequencing input: PBMCs. The source of these receptors is a man between 60 and 75 years old with colorectal cancer. Each CDR3 is given with its conserved first and last residue. A D gene is named only where the DNA matches it firmly. Size tells how often a clone was seen (once, few, many) or the class of an expanded clone, and some rows leave it out.

J gene,D gene,V gene,clone size,CDR3 protein,CDR3 DNA
TRBJ1-1,.,TRBV19,.,CASSMVTEAFF,TGTGCCAGTAGTATGGTCACTGAAGCTTTCTTT
TRBJ1-2,.,TRBV10-3,.,CAISERGGYGYTF,TGTGCCATCAGTGAGAGGGGAGGTTATGGCTACACCTTC
TRBJ1-1,TRBD1,TRBV19,.,CALPPRGVGPTEAFF,TGTGCCTTACCCCCCAGGGGGGTCGGTCCCACTGAAGCTTTCTTT
TRBJ2-5,.,TRBV14,.,CASSQAGGPFQTQYF,TGTGCCAGCAGCCAAGCGGGGGGCCCCTTTCAGACCCAGTACTTC
TRBJ2-2,.,TRBV6-5,once,CASSSSSGAYTGELFF,TGTGCCAGCAGTTCCTCCTCAGGGGCCTACACCGGGGAGCTGTTTTTT
TRBJ2-7,TRBD1,TRBV5-1,.,CASSPGQGIDEQYF,TGCGCCAGCAGCCCAGGACAGGGGATAGACGAGCAGTACTTC
TRBJ1-1,TRBD1,TRBV11-2,.,CASSLGPGGWVTEAFF,TGTGCCAGCAGCTTAGGGCCAGGGGGCTGGGTCACTGAAGCTTTCTTT
TRBJ1-1,.,TRBV7-9,.,CASDSTDFTEAFF,TGTGCCAGCGACTCGACAGATTTCACTGAAGCTTTCTTT
TRBJ1-6,TRBD1,TRBV5-5,.,CASSLDWDRVVSPLHF,TGTGCCAGCAGCTTGGACTGGGACAGGGTTGTTTCACCCCTCCACTTT
TRBJ2-1,TRBD2,TRBV6-5,.,CASRGSGASYNEQFF,TGTGCCAGCAGGGGTAGCGGGGCCTCCTACAATGAGCAGTTCTTC
TRBJ1-2,.,TRBV6-5,.,CASRAGQRWGYTF,TGTGCCAGCAGGGCCGGACAGAGGTGGGGCTACACCTTC
TRBJ2-1,.,TRBV10-3,.,CAISESPSRDEQFF,TGTGCCATCAGTGAGTCCCCTAGCCGGGATGAGCAGTTCTTC
TRBJ2-2,TRBD2,TRBV13,.,CASSLGGAGELFF,TGTGCCAGCAGCCTGGGAGGGGCCGGGGAGCTGTTTTTT
TRBJ2-7,TRBD1,TRBV4-2,.,CASSSTGWEQYF,TGTGCCAGCAGCTCGACAGGGTGGGAGCAGTACTTC
TRBJ2-7,.,TRBV2,.,CASSTYYEQYF,TGTGCCAGCAGCACCTACTACGAGCAGTACTTC
TRBJ1-6,.,TRBV12-3/TRBV12-4,.,CASRNSENSPLHF,TGTGCCAGCCGGAACAGCGAAAATTCACCCCTCCACTTT
TRBJ1-4,.,TRBV30,.,CAWSGRTNEKLFF,TGTGCCTGGAGTGGACGAACTAATGAAAAACTGTTTTTT
TRBJ2-3,TRBD2,TRBV6-5,.,CASSAAGGSVDTQYF,TGTGCCAGCAGCGCTGCGGGGGGCTCGGTAGATACGCAGTATTTT
TRBJ2-7,.,TRBV5-6,.,CASSLGYDSYEQYF,TGTGCCAGCAGCTTAGGATACGACTCCTACGAGCAGTACTTC
TRBJ1-2,TRBD1,TRBV24-1,.,CATSDGQGRGYTF,TGTGCCACCAGTGATGGACAGGGGAGAGGCTACACCTTC
TRBJ2-1,TRBD2,TRBV5-1,.,CASSSSGSSYNEQFF,TGCGCCAGCAGCTCTAGCGGAAGCTCCTACAATGAGCAGTTCTTC